Following are 15 T cell receptor beta chains from one sample sequenced in a study of shared clonotypes between healthy human individuals. Sequenced by immunoSEQ multiplex PCR; TCRdb stores in-frame clones only, minus some. This table has 2.3 million or so clones, roughly 93% appearing once. Sequencing was carried out using naive CD4+ T cells from PBMCs. Subset of the sample: CD45RA+ positively selected. Receptors originate from a man aged 18 to 35 in good health. Some clones in this sample may be carry-over from other donors' samples.

This chain uses TRBV6-1 with TRBJ2-7; 12 bases are shared with TRBD1. The length of the CDR3 is 14 residues. The V gene end was trimmed by 7 bases and the J gene end by 4 bases; junction bases not matched to a gene: 5. Germline V gives CDR1 MNHNS, CDR2 SASEGT. CDR3 in amino acids: CASIRDRGLYEQYF. The CDR3 region has the DNA TGTGCCAGCATACGGGACAGGGGGCTTTACGAGCAGTACTTC.

DNA of the CDR3: TGTGCCATTGGGTCCAGGGCCGGATTCGCTGAAGCTTTCTTT. Translation gives CAIGSRAGFAEAFF. V is TRBV10-3 and J is TRBJ1-1; a weak D match, TRBD1 (5 bases). The CDR3 sequence is 14 residues long. CDR1 is ENHRY, CDR2 SYGVKD, per germline. V lost 9 bases and J lost 6, with 20 bases in between.

The chain recombines TRBV5-1 with TRBJ1-2, with 8 bases identical to TRBD1. CDR3 length: 16 residues. V lost 7 bases, J lost 4 bases, and 15 bases stayed unmatched. From germline, CDR1 is SGHRS and CDR2 YFSETQ. The DNA for the CDR3 is TGCGCCAGCGGACAGGGAATGATCCTCTCGACCTATGGCTACACCTTC. It is translated as CASGQGMILSTYGYTF.

The chain is built from TRBV28 and TRBJ1-3, with a weak D call TRBD1 (5 bases). The CDR3 spans 14 residues. Germline V gene lookup returns CDR1 MDHEN and CDR2 SYDVKM. Trimming removed 5 bases at V and 8 bases at J, with 16 bases between. CDR3 residues: CASSPYSLGDTIYF. CDR3 in DNA: TGTGCCAGCAGTCCATACTCGTTGGGGGACACCATATATTTT.

The chain uses TRBV28 and TRBJ2-1, with 7 bases aligning to TRBD2. Trimming at V came to 6 bases and at J to 15 bases, leaving 14 bases not matched to a gene. The CDR3 sequence is 13 residues long. In germline, CDR1 is MDHEN, CDR2 SYDVKM. The chain's CDR3 is CASRPPGGREGFF. CDR3 in DNA: TGTGCCAGCAGACCCCCCGGTGGCAGGGAGGGGTTCTTC.

This clone was found a few times. The V call is TRBV9, the J call TRBJ2-7; TRBD2 agrees at 13 bases. Looked up from germline, CDR1 is SGDLS and CDR2 is YYNGEE. This CDR3 region has 15 residues. The V gene end was trimmed by 3 bases and the J gene end by 2 bases; junction bases not matched to a gene: 2. CDR3 sequence reads: CASSAGTSGTYEQYF. CDR3 sequence (DNA): TGTGCCAGCAGCGCCGGGACTAGCGGGACCTACGAGCAGTACTTC. The variable domain in full, completed from reference TRBV9 and TRBJ2-7, reads DSGVTQTPKHLITATGQRVTLRCSPRSGDLSVYWYQQSLDQGLQFLIQYYNGEERAKGNILERFSAQQFPDLHSELNLSSLELGDSALYFCASSAGTSGTYEQYFGPGTRLTVT.

This sequence joins TRBV28 and TRBJ2-2; D is uncertain. CDR3 length: 14 amino acids. CDR1 MDHEN and CDR2 SYDVKM come from the germline V gene. Trimming left V 7 bases short and J 1 base short, with 10 bases between. Here the CDR3 reads CASTLRGNTGELFF. The CDR3 bases are TGTGCCAGCACCCTTAGAGGGAACACCGGGGAGCTGTTTTTT.

This chain uses TRBV6-6 with TRBJ1-2, with D possibly TRBD1 on 6 matching bases. CDR1 and CDR2 from the germline V gene are MNHNY and SVGAGI (reference sequence). V was trimmed by 5 bases and J by 4 bases, leaving 11 bases between them. The CDR3 runs to 13 residues. The CDR3 spells CASSPDRIYGYTF. The CDR3 nucleotides are TGTGCCAGCAGTCCCGACAGGATCTATGGCTACACCTTC.

The J gene is TRBJ1-3, the V gene TRBV19, with D possibly matching TRBD1 (5 bases). This CDR3 has 17 amino acids. Looked up from germline, CDR1 is LNHDA and CDR2 is SQIVND (reference sequence). With 2 bases removed from V and 0 bases from J, the gap between germline ends came to 14 bases. The CDR3 nucleotides are TGTGCCAGTAGTATAACCGGGACGCTGAGCTCTGGAAACACCATATATTTT. Translating it yields CASSITGTLSSGNTIYF.

The V gene is TRBV19, the J gene TRBJ2-7; 12 nucleotides line up with TRBD2. Losses at the gene ends were 3 bases for V and 4 bases for J; bases not matched to a gene: 7. Germline values: CDR1 LNHDA, CDR2 SQIVND (reference sequence). This CDR3 is built from 16 residues. The CDR3 reads CASSITSGRILYEQYF. CDR3 nucleotide sequence: TGTGCCAGTAGTATTACTAGCGGGAGGATCTTATACGAGCAGTACTTC. The full variable domain, completed using reference TRBV19 and TRBJ2-7, is DGGITQSPKYLFRKEGQNVTLSCEQNLNHDAMYWYRQDPGQGLRLIYYSQIVNDFQKGDIAEGYSVSREKKESFPLTVTSAQKNPTAFYLCASSITSGRILYEQYFGPGTRLTVT.

This chain joins TRBV9 and TRBJ1-1; possibly TRBD1 for D (5 bases). Trimming took 0 bases from V and 0 from J, leaving 18 bases between them. The germline V gene encodes CDR1 SGDLS and CDR2 YYNGEE. The length of the CDR3 is 18 residues. CDR3 coding DNA: TGTGCCAGCAGCGTAGCCACGACGACACGGACAATGAACACTGAAGCTTTCTTT. Protein product: CASSVATTTRTMNTEAFF.

Details on this clone: Other DNA sequences in the sample encode the same CDR3. This sequence joins TRBV7-2 and TRBJ2-1; no clear D. Trimming removed 2 bases at V and 7 bases at J, with 3 bases between. Germline V gene data show CDR1 as SGHTA and CDR2 as FQGNSA. The CDR3 runs to 11 residues. The CDR3 is CASSLINEQFF. DNA of the CDR3: TGTGCCAGCAGCTTAATAAATGAGCAGTTCTTC.

The chain uses TRBV27 and TRBJ2-7; 14 nucleotides line up with TRBD2. Germline CDR1 and CDR2: MNHEY and SMNVEV (reference sequence). J was trimmed by 3 bases and V by 4 bases; bases with no gene match: 2. The CDR3 covers 15 residues. The CDR3 DNA is TGTGCCAGCAGTTCTGGGACTAGCGGGAGCTACGAGCAGTACTTC. Protein sequence: CASSSGTSGSYEQYF.

This clone has more than one count but fewer than ten. Additional DNA sequences in this sample encode the identical CDR3. The chain couples TRBV6-5 to TRBJ2-7; 7 positions agree with TRBD1. J was trimmed by 2 bases and V by 2 bases; bases with no gene match: 3. This CDR3 region has 14 residues. Germline CDR1 and CDR2: MNHEY and SVGAGI. This CDR3 is CASSYGGQTYEQYF. CDR3 coding DNA: TGTGCCAGCAGTTACGGGGGACAGACCTACGAGCAGTACTTC.

The V gene is TRBV7-4, the J gene TRBJ2-3; TRBD1 aligns across 9 bases. The CDR3 is 15 amino acids. Germline CDR1 and CDR2: SGHVT and SQSDAQ. The ends lost 5 bases at V and 4 bases at J; junction bases unmatched: 7. CDR3 sequence: CASSPRDRAADTQYF. DNA of the CDR3: TGTGCCAGCAGCCCCCGGGACAGGGCCGCAGATACGCAGTATTTT.